This T cell receptor beta chain was sequenced during a study of blood T cell repertoires in COVID-19. On the study more broadly: Italy, Spain and the United States were the sources of the convalescent and acute COVID-19 samples.

Source study methods: For nucleated cells, counts were estimated from reference gene primer amplification. Sequencing used immunoSEQ multiplex PCR; TCRdb keeps in-frame clones, though not all of them. V, J and clone size are taken as reported in that table, and D and trimming were inferred from the DNA itself. The sample gives approximately 200,000 clones, roughly four fifths of which show up once; 12% is in the top ten. Germline-derived CDR1 and CDR2 are PRHDT and FYEKMQ (reference sequence). J gave up 4 bases and V 3 bases, and 4 bases lay outside the gene matches. The CDR3 has 16 amino acids. This chain uses TRBV13 with TRBJ2-5; 14 bases are a match to TRBD2. Input material: peripheral blood. This sequence was found in a woman between 50 and 59 years old with acute or convalescent COVID-19. In nucleotides, the CDR3 is TGTGCCAGCAGCTTCGTGGGACTAGCGGGAGCAGAGACCCAGTACTTC. It encodes CASSFVGLAGAETQYF.